Following are 18 T cell receptor beta chains from one sample sequenced in a study of blood T cell repertoires in COVID-19. This table comes from immunoSEQ multiplex PCR, and its TCRdb copy is limited to in-frame clones, with some not included. The top ten hold less than 9.5% of the sample, which has 110,000 to 150,000 clones, approximately 84% seen once. Sequencing was performed on peripheral blood. The source of these receptors is a human donor in a cohort sampled during active COVID-19.

This clone was detected only once. V usage is TRBV5-1 and J usage is TRBJ2-1, with 12 bases lining up with TRBD1. The CDR3 is 16 amino acids. Germline CDR1 reads SGHRS; CDR2 reads YFSETQ. The V gene end was trimmed by 4 bases and the J gene end by 6 bases; junction bases not matched to a gene: 8. The CDR3 DNA reads TGCGCCAGCAGCGCCGCGGGACAGGGGGCTCGCAATGAGCAGTTCTTC. Translated: CASSAAGQGARNEQFF.

V is TRBV5-4 and J is TRBJ2-2; TRBD1 agrees at 9 bases. This CDR3 is built from 16 residues. Germline CDR1 and CDR2: SGHNT and YYREEE (reference sequence). With 4 bases clipped from V and 4 bases from J, the junction kept 8 bases outside the gene matches. The CDR3 sequence: CASSPRTGAATGELFF. The CDR3 coding sequence is TGTGCCAGCAGCCCCCGGACAGGGGCGGCCACCGGGGAGCTGTTTTTT.

The chain has TRBV19 and TRBJ1-4; D is perhaps TRBD1 (5 bases). The ends were cut back, 2 bases at V and 1 base at J, with 8 bases in the middle. This CDR3 is 15 amino acids long. Germline CDR1 LNHDA, CDR2 SQIVND (reference sequence). Here the CDR3 reads CASSILDRTNEKLFF. The CDR3 DNA sequence: TGTGCCAGTAGTATACTTGACAGAACTAATGAAAAACTGTTTTTT.

This clone was seen a single time. This chain connects TRBV6-1 to TRBJ2-7; 7 positions match TRBD1. Looked up from germline, CDR1 is MNHNS and CDR2 is SASEGT. The CDR3 is 14 residues long. V was clipped by 6 bases and J by 4 bases; unmatched bases: 9. The CDR3 bases are TGTGCCAGCAGGCCCCATGGGACAGCTTACGAGCAGTACTTC. As protein: CASRPHGTAYEQYF.

V and J are TRBV28 and TRBJ2-7, with D unclear. V shed 3 bases and J shed 3 bases, with 9 bases lying between them. The CDR3 covers 13 residues. Germline V gives CDR1 MDHEN, CDR2 SYDVKM. CDR3 loop: CASSFGRLYEQYF. The CDR3 region has the DNA TGTGCCAGCAGTTTCGGCAGACTCTACGAGCAGTACTTC.

This chain links TRBV5-4 with TRBJ1-2, with D possibly matching TRBD1 (5 bases). V was trimmed by 3 bases and J by 5 bases, leaving 17 bases between them. There are 15 residues in the CDR3. Germline assignment: CDR1 SGHNT and CDR2 YYREEE (reference sequence). This CDR3 is CASSSGGGERYGYTF. CDR3 nucleotides: TGTGCCAGCAGCTCTGGGGGAGGGGAAAGGTATGGCTACACCTTC. The full variable domain, its missing parts supplied by reference TRBV5-4 and TRBJ1-2, is ETGVTQSPTHLIKTRGQQVTLRCSSQSGHNTVSWYQQALGQGPQFIFQYYREEENGRGNFPPRFSGLQFPNYSSELNVNALELDDSALYLCASSSGGGERYGYTFGSGTRLTVV.

The V and J genes are TRBV6-6 and TRBJ2-3; maybe TRBD2 (5 bases). Germline V gene lookup returns CDR1 MNHNY and CDR2 SVGAGI (reference sequence). The CDR3 is made up of 15 amino acids. V lost 6 bases and J 0 bases, leaving 13 bases between the germline ends. The CDR3 DNA is TGTGCCAGCAGCCGGACTCTTACTAGCACAGATACGCAGTATTTT. Its protein is CASSRTLTSTDTQYF.

V is TRBV7-9 and J is TRBJ2-5, with D possibly matching TRBD2 (7 bases). Germline assignment: CDR1 SEHNR and CDR2 FQNEAQ (reference sequence). The CDR3 extends over 13 amino acids. Trimming shortened V by 7 bases and J by 4 bases, and 13 bases separated the two germline ends. In nucleotides, the CDR3 is TGTGCCAGCACCCGAGGGGGGGTAGAGACCCAGTACTTC. The encoded protein is CASTRGGVETQYF. Full variable domain (outside the CDR3, taken from reference TRBV7-9 and TRBJ2-5): DTGVSQNPRHKITKRGQNVTFRCDPISEHNRLYWYRQTLGQGPEFLTYFQNEAQLEKSRLLSDRFSAERPKGSFSTLEIQRTEQGDSAMYLCASTRGGVETQYFGPGTRLLVL.

The chain carries TRBV24-1 and TRBJ2-5; 9 nucleotides match TRBD1. CDR1 is KGHDR and CDR2 is SFDVKD in the germline V gene. The CDR3 is 16 residues long. V shed 10 bases and J 5 bases; nucleotides not matched to a gene: 16. CDR3 loop: CATAVGGTGGQETQYF. CDR3 bases: TGTGCCACAGCGGTAGGGGGTACAGGGGGCCAGGAGACCCAGTACTTC.

The chain has TRBV6-2 or TRBV6-3 and TRBJ2-7; D is possibly TRBD2 (5 bases). The CDR3 sequence is 14 residues long. From germline, CDR1 is MNHEY and CDR2 SVGEGT. The germline V and J ends were trimmed by 5 bases and 6 bases, with 17 bases remaining between them. The CDR3 protein is CASSHGLGVGEQYF. The CDR3 DNA follows: TGTGCCAGCAGTCATGGCCTCGGGGTCGGCGAGCAGTACTTC.

The J gene is TRBJ2-2, the V gene TRBV6-5; tentatively, D is TRBD1 (5 bases). The CDR3 has 16 amino acids. Germline V gives CDR1 MNHEY, CDR2 SVGAGI. V was cut by 2 bases and J by 4 bases, with 14 bases left in between. The CDR3 here is CASSYPGLGATGELFF. CDR3 DNA: TGTGCCAGCAGTTACCCTGGGTTAGGGGCCACCGGGGAGCTGTTTTTT.

This chain links TRBV7-9 with TRBJ2-5, with D perhaps TRBD1 (6 bases). CDR3 size: 16 residues. Trimming took off 0 bases at V and 5 bases at J, with 16 bases between the two ends. CDR1 and CDR2 from the germline V gene are SEHNR and FQNEAQ (reference sequence). The chain's CDR3 is CASSLAQTGPWETQYF. The CDR3, as DNA: TGTGCCAGCAGCTTAGCTCAAACAGGGCCTTGGGAGACCCAGTACTTC. The full variable domain, its missing parts supplied by reference TRBV7-9 and TRBJ2-5, is DTGVSQNPRHKITKRGQNVTFRCDPISEHNRLYWYRQTLGQGPEFLTYFQNEAQLEKSRLLSDRFSAERPKGSFSTLEIQRTEQGDSAMYLCASSLAQTGPWETQYFGPGTRLLVL.

This clone is a singleton in its sample. The rearrangement uses TRBV7-3 and TRBJ2-1, with D maybe TRBD1 (5 bases). The ends were cut back, 4 bases at V and 12 bases at J, with 13 bases in the middle. Germline CDR1 and CDR2: SGHTA and FQGTGA. The CDR3 extends over 12 amino acids. The CDR3 sequence: CASSSQGVGQFF. The CDR3 region has the DNA TGTGCCAGCAGCTCTCAGGGCGTGGGGCAGTTCTTC.

This clone was detected only once. The V call is TRBV18, the J call TRBJ2-7, with D tentatively TRBD1 (6 bases). Trimming removed 2 bases at V and 4 bases at J, with 12 bases between. Germline assignment: CDR1 KGHSH and CDR2 LQKENI. There are 14 residues in the CDR3. The CDR3 region has the DNA TGTGCCAGCTCACCAATTGCAGGGGAATACGAGCAGTACTTC. Its protein is CASSPIAGEYEQYF.

This clone came up once. This chain connects TRBV6-5 to TRBJ1-4; perhaps TRBD1 as D (6 bases). Trimming shortened V by 6 bases and J by 7 bases, and 18 bases separated the two germline ends. In germline, CDR1 is MNHEY, CDR2 SVGAGI. This CDR3 is 15 amino acids long. The CDR3 protein is CASRVMGAESEKLFF. The CDR3 region has the DNA TGTGCCAGCAGGGTTATGGGGGCGGAATCTGAAAAACTGTTTTTT.

This clone was found a few times. V usage is TRBV5-1 and J usage is TRBJ1-1; possibly TRBD1 for D (5 bases). The CDR3 loop spans 14 amino acids. Trimming cost V 4 bases and J 0 bases, with 10 bases left between them. Germline lookup yields CDR1 SGHRS and CDR2 YFSETQ. The CDR3 sequence is CASSQDTLNTEAFF. The CDR3, as DNA: TGCGCCAGCAGCCAGGACACTTTGAACACTGAAGCTTTCTTT.

This rearrangement joins TRBV20-1 to TRBJ1-4; D call uncertain. The CDR3 runs to 13 residues. Germline assignment: CDR1 DFQATT and CDR2 SNEGSKA (reference sequence). The germline V and J ends were trimmed by 3 bases and 6 bases, with 11 bases remaining between them. The CDR3 loop reads CSASRRYDEKLFF. The CDR3 DNA follows: TGCAGTGCTAGTCGGAGGTACGATGAAAAACTGTTTTTT.

The chain recombines TRBV27 with TRBJ2-5; a possible D gene is TRBD2 (6 bases). Germline CDR1 reads MNHEY; CDR2 reads SMNVEV (reference sequence). V lost 7 bases and J 1 base, leaving 16 bases between the germline ends. The CDR3 covers 15 residues. CDR3 residues: CASTLRRGGQETQYF. The CDR3 nucleotides read TGTGCCAGCACCCTTAGGAGGGGAGGCCAAGAGACCCAGTACTTC.